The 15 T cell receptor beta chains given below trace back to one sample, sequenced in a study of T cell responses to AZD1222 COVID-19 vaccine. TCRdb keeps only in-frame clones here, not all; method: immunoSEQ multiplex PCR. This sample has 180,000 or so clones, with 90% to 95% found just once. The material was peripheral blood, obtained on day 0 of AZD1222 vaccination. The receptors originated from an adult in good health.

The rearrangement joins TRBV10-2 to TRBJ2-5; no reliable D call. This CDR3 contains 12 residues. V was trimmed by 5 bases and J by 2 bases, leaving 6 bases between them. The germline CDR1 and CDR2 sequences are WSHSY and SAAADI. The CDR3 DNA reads TGCGCCAGCAGTCCAGTACAAGAGACCCAGTACTTC. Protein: CASSPVQETQYF.

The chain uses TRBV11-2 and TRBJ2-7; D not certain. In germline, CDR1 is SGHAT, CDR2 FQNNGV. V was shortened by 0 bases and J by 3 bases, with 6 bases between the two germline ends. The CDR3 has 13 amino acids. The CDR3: CASSLDIGYEQYF. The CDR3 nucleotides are TGTGCCAGCAGCTTAGATATAGGCTACGAGCAGTACTTC.

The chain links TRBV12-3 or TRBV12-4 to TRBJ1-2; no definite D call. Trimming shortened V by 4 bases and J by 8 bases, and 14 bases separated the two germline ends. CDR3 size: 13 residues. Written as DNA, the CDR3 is TGTGCCAGCAGTTCCCTCCCCCCGGGGGGCTACACCTTC. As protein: CASSSLPPGGYTF.

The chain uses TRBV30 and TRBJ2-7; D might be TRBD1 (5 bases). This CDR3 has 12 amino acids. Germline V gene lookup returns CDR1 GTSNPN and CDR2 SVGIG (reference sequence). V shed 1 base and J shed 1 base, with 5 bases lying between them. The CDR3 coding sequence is TGTGCCTGGAGTGACAGGTCCTACGAGCAGTACTTC. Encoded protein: CAWSDRSYEQYF.

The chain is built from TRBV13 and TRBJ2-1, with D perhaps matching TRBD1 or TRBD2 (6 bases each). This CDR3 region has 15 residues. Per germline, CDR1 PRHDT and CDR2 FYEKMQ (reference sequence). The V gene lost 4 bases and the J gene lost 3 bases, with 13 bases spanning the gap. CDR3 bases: TGTGCCAGCAGCTCCGTCCGGGGGCACTACAATGAGCAGTTCTTC. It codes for CASSSVRGHYNEQFF.

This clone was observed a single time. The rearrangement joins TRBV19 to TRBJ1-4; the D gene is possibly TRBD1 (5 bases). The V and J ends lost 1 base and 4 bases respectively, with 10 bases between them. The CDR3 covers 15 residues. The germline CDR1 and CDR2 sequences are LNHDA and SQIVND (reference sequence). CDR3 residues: CASSIAYRHNEKLFF. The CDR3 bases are TGTGCCAGTAGTATAGCCTACAGGCATAATGAAAAACTGTTTTTT.

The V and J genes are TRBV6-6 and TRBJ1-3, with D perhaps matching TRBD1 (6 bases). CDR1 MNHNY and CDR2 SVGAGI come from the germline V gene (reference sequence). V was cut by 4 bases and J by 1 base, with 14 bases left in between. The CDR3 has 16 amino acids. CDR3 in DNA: TGTGCCAGCAGTTCACAGGGTTTACGATCTGGAAACACCATATATTTT. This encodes CASSSQGLRSGNTIYF.

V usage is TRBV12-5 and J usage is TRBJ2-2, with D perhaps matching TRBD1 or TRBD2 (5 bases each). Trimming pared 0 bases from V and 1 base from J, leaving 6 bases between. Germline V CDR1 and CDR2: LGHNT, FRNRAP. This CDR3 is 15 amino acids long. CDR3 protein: CASGLVGGNTGELFF. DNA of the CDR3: TGTGCTAGTGGTTTGGTTGGGGGGAACACCGGGGAGCTGTTTTTT. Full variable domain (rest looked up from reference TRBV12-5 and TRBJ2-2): DARVTQTPRHKVTEMGQEVTMRCQPILGHNTVFWYRQTMMQGLELLAYFRNRAPLDDSGMPKDRFSAEMPDATLATLKIQPSEPRDSAVYFCASGLVGGNTGELFFGEGSRLTVL.

CDR3 nucleotide sequence: TGTGCCAGCTCATCTCAAGGGGGAAATGAGCAGTTCTTC. Its translation: CASSSQGGNEQFF. V gene TRBV18 combines with J gene TRBJ2-1; tentatively, D is TRBD1 (6 bases). The CDR3 length is 13 residues. V dropped 5 bases and J dropped 7 bases, with 12 bases sitting between them. Germline V gene sequence: CDR1 KGHSH, CDR2 LQKENI.

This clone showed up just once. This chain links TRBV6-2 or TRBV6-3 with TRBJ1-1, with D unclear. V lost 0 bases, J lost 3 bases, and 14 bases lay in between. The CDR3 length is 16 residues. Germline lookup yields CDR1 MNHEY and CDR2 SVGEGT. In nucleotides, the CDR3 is TGTGCCAGCAGTTACTCGATCGGCGGAGTGGACACTGAAGCTTTCTTT. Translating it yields CASSYSIGGVDTEAFF.

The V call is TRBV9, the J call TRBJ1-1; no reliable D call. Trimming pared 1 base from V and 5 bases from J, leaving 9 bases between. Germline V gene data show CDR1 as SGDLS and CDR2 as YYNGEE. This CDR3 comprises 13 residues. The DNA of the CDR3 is TGTGCCAGCAGCGTAAGCCGTGGGACTGAAGCTTTCTTT. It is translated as CASSVSRGTEAFF.

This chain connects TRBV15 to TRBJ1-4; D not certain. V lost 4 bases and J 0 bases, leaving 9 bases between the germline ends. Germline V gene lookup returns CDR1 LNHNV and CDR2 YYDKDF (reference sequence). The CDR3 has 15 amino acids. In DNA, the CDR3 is TGTGCCACCAGCACCTCCTGGGCAACTAATGAAAAACTGTTTTTT. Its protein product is CATSTSWATNEKLFF.

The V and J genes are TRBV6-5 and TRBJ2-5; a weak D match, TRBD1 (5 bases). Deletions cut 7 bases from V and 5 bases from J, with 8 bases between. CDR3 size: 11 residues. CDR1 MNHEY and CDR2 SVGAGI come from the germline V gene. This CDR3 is CASTNRETQYF. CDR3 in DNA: TGTGCCAGCACCAACAGGGAGACCCAGTACTTC.

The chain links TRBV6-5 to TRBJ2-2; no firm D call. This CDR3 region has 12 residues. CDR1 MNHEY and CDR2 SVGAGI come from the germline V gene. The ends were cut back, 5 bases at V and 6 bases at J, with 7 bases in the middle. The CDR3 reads CASSPIAGELFF. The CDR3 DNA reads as TGTGCCAGCAGTCCCATCGCCGGGGAGCTGTTTTTT.

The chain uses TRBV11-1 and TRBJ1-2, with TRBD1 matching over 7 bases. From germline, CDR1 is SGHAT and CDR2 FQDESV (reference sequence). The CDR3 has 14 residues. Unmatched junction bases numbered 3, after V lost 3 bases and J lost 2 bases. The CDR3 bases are TGTGCCAGCAGCTTCTCGGACAGGAACTATGGCTACACCTTC. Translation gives CASSFSDRNYGYTF.